The 19 T cell receptor beta chains presented below share a single source sample, sequenced in a study of T cells expressing NK-cell markers. After re-calling the 5' RACE reads, TCRdb lists one entry per CDR3 protein, DNA absent. The table lists around 470,000 distinct CDR3 sequences. Material for sequencing was blood T cells: a sorted CD56 or NKG2C T cell subset, CD4+ or CD8+ T cells, or bulk PBMC T cells (not recorded which). The receptor source for this set is a woman aged 45-59 years in good health.

The rearrangement links TRBV11-2 to TRBJ2-1. CDR1 is SGHAT and CDR2 is FQNNGV in the germline V gene. This CDR3 is built from 16 residues. CDR3 region: CASTSITWSPYNEQFF.

The chain links TRBV2 to TRBJ1-1; without DNA, the TCRdb call of TRBD1 cannot be checked. Germline assignment: CDR1 SNHLY and CDR2 FYNNEI. There are 14 residues in the CDR3. The CDR3 region is CASRGTGGNTEAFF.

V gene TRBV9 combines with J gene TRBJ2-5; TCRdb's D call, TRBD1, is unchecked because there is no DNA. Germline loops: CDR1 SGDLS, CDR2 YYNGEE. CDR3 length: 16 residues. The CDR3 loop reads CASSVGRGGGWETQYF.

The chain couples TRBV15 to TRBJ1-6. The CDR3 consists of 18 residues. CDR1 is LNHNV and CDR2 is YYDKDF in the germline V gene (reference sequence). This CDR3 reads CATSRDIPRGAIDSPLHF.

V usage is TRBV12-3 or TRBV12-4 and J usage is TRBJ2-1. This CDR3 contains 13 residues. The CDR3 here is CASSFDWASGQFF.

The chain has TRBV14 and TRBJ2-1; TCRdb lists TRBD2, though no DNA is available to test this call. Germline V lookup: CDR1 SGHDN, CDR2 FVKESK. The CDR3 contains 17 residues. CDR3 sequence reads: CASSPTWTSGKSNEQFF.

V gene TRBV9 combines with J gene TRBJ2-1; TCRdb's D call of TRBD1 is untestable without DNA. This CDR3 spans 16 amino acids. Germline V gene lookup returns CDR1 SGDLS and CDR2 YYNGEE. CDR3 region: CASSKSGQGGFNEQFF.

The CDR3 protein is CASSPNRGSTQYF. The J gene is TRBJ2-3, the V gene TRBV11-2; TCRdb proposes TRBD2, but this gene call is untestable without DNA. Germline lookup yields CDR1 SGHAT and CDR2 FQNNGV. There are 13 residues in the CDR3.

This chain connects TRBV12-3 or TRBV12-4 to TRBJ2-1; no DNA is available, so the TRBD1 call from TCRdb remains unchecked. This CDR3 is built from 13 residues. The CDR3 loop reads CASRRDSPNEQFF.

V usage is TRBV6-5 and J usage is TRBJ2-1; TCRdb's D call, TRBD1, is unchecked because there is no DNA. This CDR3 is 18 amino acids long. Germline V gene sequence: CDR1 MNHEY, CDR2 SVGAGI. The CDR3 sequence: CASSYFSGRDRGTNEQFF.

This chain joins TRBV5-1 and TRBJ2-5; TCRdb lists TRBD1, though no DNA is available to test this call. Germline values: CDR1 SGHRS, CDR2 YFSETQ. CDR3 length: 13 amino acids. The CDR3 protein is CASSSPGKETQYF. Based on the CDR3 plus reference TRBV5-1 and TRBJ2-5, the full variable domain is KAGVTQTPRYLIKTRGQQVTLSCSPISGHRSVSWYQQTPGQGLQFLFEYFSETQRNKGNFPGRFSGRQFSNSRSEMNVSTLELGDSALYLCASSSPGKETQYFGPGTRLLVL.

The V call is TRBV3-1, the J call TRBJ1-4; TCRdb selects TRBD1, and the lack of DNA leaves this call unchecked. The CDR3 has 14 residues. Per germline, CDR1 LGHDT and CDR2 YNNKEL (reference sequence). This CDR3 is CASSLDNGQEKLFF.

V usage is TRBV25-1 and J usage is TRBJ2-3; with no DNA, the TCRdb D assignment of TRBD1 cannot be verified. Germline CDR1 and CDR2: MGHDK and SYGVNS. The CDR3 is 15 residues long. CDR3 residues: CASSEDRVSTDTQYF.

The chain recombines TRBV20-1 with TRBJ2-1; TCRdb returns TRBD2, unconfirmable since there is no DNA. This CDR3 comprises 15 residues. CDR1 is DFQATT and CDR2 is SNEGSKA in the germline V gene (reference sequence). CDR3: CSAHRVGGRGDEQFF.

The chain joins TRBV29-1 to TRBJ2-1; the D call from TCRdb, TRBD1, cannot be confirmed without DNA. This CDR3 has 12 amino acids. CDR1 and CDR2 (germline): SQVTM, ANQGSEA. The CDR3 here is CSVNPGGNEQFF.

The chain carries TRBV4-1 and TRBJ2-1; TCRdb lists TRBD1, though no DNA is available to test this call. The CDR3 has 18 amino acids. CDR1 and CDR2 from the germline V gene are MGHRA and YSYEKL. The CDR3 sequence: CASSPIKGAPNSYNEQFF.

CDR3: CATSRDSGGWGTEAFF. The chain has TRBV15 and TRBJ1-1. Germline CDR1 is LNHNV and CDR2 is YYDKDF (reference sequence). This CDR3 is 16 amino acids long.

The rearrangement links TRBV6-1 to TRBJ1-2; TCRdb lists TRBD1, though no DNA is available to test this call. The CDR3 consists of 14 residues. The germline V gene encodes CDR1 MNHNS and CDR2 SASEGT. The CDR3 loop is CASVPGQGNYGYTF.

CDR3 residues: CSARSLAERGYEQFF. V is TRBV20-1 and J is TRBJ2-1; the D call of TRBD1 rests on TCRdb alone, since no DNA is present to check it. The CDR3 consists of 15 residues. The germline gives CDR1 DFQATT, CDR2 SNEGSKA (reference sequence).